Each of the 20 T cell receptor beta chains below was sequenced from the same sample in a study of blood T cell repertoires in COVID-19. Produced via immunoSEQ multiplex PCR; TCRdb's table is partial and in-frame only. The sample has roughly 220,000 clones; 86% are singletons. Input material: PBMCs or T cells enriched from blood (not recorded which). The source of these receptors is a woman in her thirties or forties with acute COVID-19.

V gene TRBV6-6 combines with J gene TRBJ1-2; no clear D. The CDR3 is 15 amino acids. Germline V gives CDR1 MNHNY, CDR2 SVGAGI (reference sequence). Between the trimmed V and J ends, which lost 2 bases and 0 bases, there was a span of 10 bases. CDR3 bases: TGTGCCAGCAGTTACACCGAAACAGCTAACTATGGCTACACCTTC. Translation: CASSYTETANYGYTF.

The chain recombines TRBV3-1 (or the pseudogene TRBV3-2) with TRBJ2-7; 7 nucleotides align to TRBD1. This CDR3 spans 15 amino acids. V lost 1 base to trimming and J lost 2 bases; unmatched junction nucleotides: 5. The germline CDR1 and CDR2 sequences are LGHDT and YNNKEL (reference sequence). The CDR3 region is CASSQGLGTAYEQYF. CDR3 DNA sequence: TGTGCCAGCAGCCAAGGCCTTGGGACAGCCTACGAGCAGTACTTC.

The chain combines TRBV7-3 with TRBJ2-1, with no clear D. With 3 bases removed from V and 10 bases from J, the gap between germline ends came to 16 bases. Germline V gene lookup returns CDR1 SGHTA and CDR2 FQGTGA. The CDR3 has 14 amino acids. DNA of the CDR3: TGTGCCAGCAGCTTTGGCTCCCAATTCCACGAGCAGTTCTTC. Protein: CASSFGSQFHEQFF.

The chain carries TRBV11-2 and TRBJ2-2, with TRBD1 as a possible D gene (6 bases). Trimming pared 6 bases from V and 7 bases from J, leaving 12 bases between. CDR1 and CDR2 (germline): SGHAT, FQNNGV. CDR3 length equals 13 residues. In nucleotides, the CDR3 is TGTGCCAGCAGTTATACAGGGATCGGGGAGCTGTTTTTT. Translation gives CASSYTGIGELFF.

The J gene is TRBJ1-2, the V gene TRBV2, with D perhaps matching TRBD1 (6 bases). The germline gives CDR1 SNHLY, CDR2 FYNNEI. The CDR3 length is 12 residues. Trimming left V 5 bases short and J 8 bases short, with 12 bases between. The CDR3 DNA follows: TGTGCCAGCAGTAATACAGGGAGCGGCTACACCTTC. Translated, it gives CASSNTGSGYTF.

This chain uses TRBV14 with TRBJ1-6; 9 nucleotides line up with TRBD1. Losses at the gene ends were 1 base for V and 11 bases for J; bases not matched to a gene: 6. This CDR3 region has 15 residues. From germline, CDR1 is SGHDN and CDR2 FVKESK. CDR3 sequence reads: CASSQVTGGWPPLHF. CDR3 sequence (DNA): TGTGCCAGCAGCCAAGTGACAGGGGGATGGCCACCCCTCCACTTT.

The chain links TRBV5-1 to TRBJ1-2; 7 positions agree with TRBD1. Germline V gene data show CDR1 as SGHRS and CDR2 as YFSETQ. The CDR3 loop spans 13 amino acids. V gave up 2 bases and J gave up 6 bases; unmatched junction bases: 4. CDR3 DNA: TGCGCCAGCAGCTTTAACAGGGGCCATGGCTACACCTTC. This sequence encodes CASSFNRGHGYTF.

The chain recombines TRBV2 with TRBJ1-2; 10 bases line up with TRBD1. V was clipped by 6 bases and J by 8 bases; unmatched bases: 12. The length of the CDR3 is 15 residues. Germline V gives CDR1 SNHLY, CDR2 FYNNEI. CDR3 sequence (DNA): TGTGCCAGCAGGTGGACCGGGACAGGGGAACGCGGCTACACCTTC. It yields the protein CASRWTGTGERGYTF.

This clone was observed a few times. The V gene is TRBV5-1, the J gene TRBJ1-2; TRBD1 might be the D (5 bases). Per the germline V gene, CDR1 is SGHRS and CDR2 is YFSETQ. The V gene lost 0 bases and the J gene lost 8 bases, with 14 bases spanning the gap. The CDR3 is 14 residues long. For the CDR3, the DNA is TGCGCCAGCAGCTTGGGGCTTCAGGGTAACGGCTACACCTTC. Residues: CASSLGLQGNGYTF. Together with reference TRBV5-1 and TRBJ1-2, the CDR3 gives the full variable domain: KAGVTQTPRYLIKTRGQQVTLSCSPISGHRSVSWYQQTPGQGLQFLFEYFSETQRNKGNFPGRFSGRQFSNSRSEMNVSTLELGDSALYLCASSLGLQGNGYTFGSGTRLTVV.

This clone appeared a single time. V is TRBV25-1 and J is TRBJ1-1; 9 bases are a match to TRBD1. Unmatched junction bases numbered 9, after V lost 8 bases and J lost 5 bases. The CDR3 loop spans 14 amino acids. CDR1 and CDR2 from the germline V gene are MGHDK and SYGVNS. CDR3 bases: TGTGCCAGCCGCGTACAGGGGGCGTTAACTGAAGCTTTCTTT. It codes for CASRVQGALTEAFF.

The chain combines TRBV5-4 with TRBJ2-7, with 11 bases aligning to TRBD1. J gave up 2 bases and V 4 bases, and 5 bases lay outside the gene matches. This CDR3 contains 15 residues. Germline loops: CDR1 SGHNT, CDR2 YYREEE (reference sequence). CDR3 region: CASSGGQGAPYEQYF. The CDR3 coding sequence is TGTGCCAGCAGCGGAGGACAGGGGGCCCCCTACGAGCAGTACTTC.

The chain is built from TRBV25-1 and TRBJ1-1; a possible D gene is TRBD1 (5 bases). The V end was cut by 6 bases, the J end by 3 bases, with 11 bases between. This CDR3 has 13 residues. CDR1 is MGHDK, CDR2 SYGVNS, per germline. The CDR3 sequence: CASRLGVYTEAFF. The CDR3 DNA is TGTGCCAGCAGATTAGGGGTTTACACTGAAGCTTTCTTT.

The rearrangement uses TRBV5-1 and TRBJ1-4; D unclear. The CDR3 is 14 amino acids. Germline V gives CDR1 SGHRS, CDR2 YFSETQ. Trimming left V 4 bases short and J 8 bases short, with 15 bases between. The CDR3 nucleotides read TGCGCCAGCAGCCCTCTGAGGGCGGAGGAAAAACTGTTTTTT. This encodes CASSPLRAEEKLFF.

The rearrangement uses TRBV27 and TRBJ1-1; no definite D call. This CDR3 comprises 14 residues. Germline V gene data show CDR1 as MNHEY and CDR2 as SMNVEV (reference sequence). V was cut by 5 bases and J by 2 bases, with 12 bases left in between. The CDR3 bases are TGTGCCAGCAGTCCGGGATCCATAAACACTGAAGCTTTCTTT. It is translated as CASSPGSINTEAFF.

This clone was seen a single time. The chain has TRBV6-5 and TRBJ2-2; 7 bases match TRBD2. Unmatched junction bases numbered 3, after V lost 8 bases and J lost 0 bases. The CDR3 covers 14 residues. From germline, CDR1 is MNHEY and CDR2 SVGAGI. The CDR3 protein is CASVSGPNTGELFF. The CDR3 coding sequence is TGTGCCAGCGTTAGCGGGCCGAACACCGGGGAGCTGTTTTTT.

V and J are TRBV5-1 and TRBJ2-1, with 8 bases lining up with TRBD1. CDR1 SGHRS and CDR2 YFSETQ come from the germline V gene. V lost 7 bases, J lost 10 bases, and 13 bases stayed unmatched. The CDR3 has 14 residues. CDR3 nucleotide sequence: TGCGCCAGCCGCTCCGGACAGGGCCCAGGAGAGCAGTTCTTC. It translates to CASRSGQGPGEQFF. The variable domain in full, completed from reference TRBV5-1 and TRBJ2-1, reads KAGVTQTPRYLIKTRGQQVTLSCSPISGHRSVSWYQQTPGQGLQFLFEYFSETQRNKGNFPGRFSGRQFSNSRSEMNVSTLELGDSALYLCASRSGQGPGEQFFGPGTRLTVL.

J is TRBJ1-4 and V is TRBV9; TRBD1 agrees at 9 bases. The CDR3 contains 16 residues. The junction had 12 bases not matched to a gene; V was cut back by 4 bases and J by 8 bases. The germline CDR1 and CDR2 sequences are SGDLS and YYNGEE. The DNA for the CDR3 is TGTGCCAGCAGCCCTAGACCGGGACAGGGTACCGAAAAACTGTTTTTT. Translated: CASSPRPGQGTEKLFF.

V and J are TRBV3-1 (or the pseudogene TRBV3-2) and TRBJ2-7; tentatively, D is TRBD1 (5 bases). The V end lost 0 bases, the J end lost 5 bases, and 17 bases lay between the germline ends. The CDR3 is 16 amino acids. Looked up from germline, CDR1 is LGHDT and CDR2 is YNNKEL (reference sequence). CDR3 sequence: CASSQDPPPTVNEQYF. The CDR3 coding sequence is TGTGCCAGCAGCCAAGATCCCCCGCCGACAGTTAACGAGCAGTACTTC.

V and J are TRBV5-1 and TRBJ1-6; TRBD1 is a possible D gene (6 bases). Trimming stripped 0 bases from V and 9 bases from J, with 16 bases between. This CDR3 region has 16 residues. CDR1 and CDR2 (germline): SGHRS, YFSETQ. In nucleotides, the CDR3 is TGCGCCAGCAGCTTGGTGGGTAGGACAGTTGGTTCACCCCTCCACTTT. It specifies CASSLVGRTVGSPLHF.

The chain couples TRBV19 to TRBJ1-5; a possible D gene is TRBD1 (6 bases). Trimming pared 3 bases from V and 6 bases from J, leaving 12 bases between. CDR1 is LNHDA and CDR2 is SQIVND in the germline V gene (reference sequence). The CDR3 consists of 14 residues. The CDR3 DNA reads TGTGCCAGTAGTATCCCCACAGGGTTTCAGCCCCAGCATTTT. Protein product: CASSIPTGFQPQHF.